Each of the 25 T cell receptor beta chains below was sequenced from the same sample in a study of T cell clonotyping in hematopoietic cell transplantation. Described time point: recipient sample about 28 days before transplant, after cytoreduction. The assay was immunoSEQ multiplex PCR, and TCRdb's table has in-frame clones only and misses some. The sample lists 15,000 to 20,000 clones, around 86% occurring once. Sequences were derived from peripheral blood mononuclear cells, sampled before stem cell transplant. The source of these receptors is a man aged 50-59 years with acute myeloid leukemia. Some clones in this sample may be carry-over from other donors' samples.

The chain recombines TRBV6-6 with TRBJ1-2; D possibly corresponds to TRBD1 (6 bases). The CDR3 consists of 15 residues. With 2 bases removed from V and 0 bases from J, the gap between germline ends came to 10 bases. Germline loops: CDR1 MNHNY, CDR2 SVGAGI (reference sequence). In nucleotides, the CDR3 is TGTGCCAGCAGTTACCGCGGGGGCCCTAACTATGGCTACACCTTC. It yields the protein CASSYRGGPNYGYTF.

The V and J genes are TRBV7-6 and TRBJ1-1, with 7 bases that match TRBD1. CDR3 length: 13 residues. The V gene end was trimmed by 8 bases and the J gene end by 0 bases; junction bases not matched to a gene: 3. Germline-derived CDR1 and CDR2 are SGHVS and FNYEAQ. The CDR3 region has the DNA TGTGCCAGCGGACAGGACCTGAACACTGAAGCTTTCTTT. Encoded protein: CASGQDLNTEAFF.

V is TRBV7-5 and J is TRBJ2-3. TRBV7-5 is classified as a pseudogene. The CDR3 runs to 15 residues. CDR3 region: CARSPRWGALDTQYF. CDR3 DNA sequence: TGTGCCAGAAGCCCCAGGTGGGGGGCCCTAGATACGCAGTATTTT.

The rearrangement links TRBV19 to TRBJ2-5, with 10 bases fitting TRBD1. Germline V gives CDR1 LNHDA, CDR2 SQIVND (reference sequence). The junction had 16 bases not matched to a gene; V was cut back by 7 bases and J by 5 bases. This CDR3 is 17 amino acids long. The CDR3 spells CASTNSPTGGPRETQYF. As DNA, the CDR3 is TGTGCCAGTACTAACTCCCCGACAGGGGGCCCCAGGGAGACCCAGTACTTC.

The chain joins TRBV4-1 to TRBJ1-1; TRBD1 is a possible D gene (6 bases). The CDR3 length is 13 residues. Trimming removed 4 bases at V and 7 bases at J, with 13 bases between. Germline values: CDR1 MGHRA, CDR2 YSYEKL. The CDR3 coding sequence is TGCGCCAGCAGCCTTGGACAGTTCCTTGAAGCTTTCTTT. Translating gives CASSLGQFLEAFF.

The rearrangement links TRBV4-3 to TRBJ2-1; TRBD1 aligns across 8 bases. Germline CDR1 is LGHNA and CDR2 is YSLEER. There are 16 residues in the CDR3. V shed 1 base, J shed 9 bases, and the junction held 11 bases outside the gene matches. CDR3: CASSQGWTGWEAEQFF. In DNA form, the CDR3 reads TGCGCCAGCAGCCAAGGTTGGACAGGGTGGGAAGCTGAGCAGTTCTTC.

The rearrangement uses TRBV5-1 and TRBJ1-6; D might be TRBD1 (5 bases). In germline, CDR1 is SGHRS, CDR2 YFSETQ. Trimming took off 7 bases at V and 2 bases at J, with 22 bases between the two ends. This CDR3 comprises 18 residues. CDR3 amino acids: CASQQAGTSTPYNSPLHF. DNA of the CDR3: TGCGCCAGCCAGCAAGCGGGGACCTCAACACCCTATAATTCACCCCTCCACTTT.

This sequence joins TRBV29-1 and TRBJ1-1; the D is unclear. Germline V gene sequence: CDR1 SQVTM, CDR2 ANQGSEA. Trimming left V 7 bases short and J 2 bases short, with 14 bases between. The CDR3 runs to 13 residues. DNA of the CDR3: TGCAGCGCCCCATTCGGGTACAACACTGAAGCTTTCTTT. This codes for CSAPFGYNTEAFF.

The chain recombines TRBV7-2 with TRBJ1-4, with D unresolved. The CDR3 extends over 17 amino acids. Trimming stripped 3 bases from V and 3 bases from J, with 17 bases between. Germline V CDR1 and CDR2: SGHTA, FQGNSA. Here the CDR3 reads CASSLRHGPGANEKLFF. CDR3 coding DNA: TGTGCCAGCAGCTTGAGGCACGGCCCGGGTGCTAATGAAAAACTGTTTTTT.

The V gene is TRBV7-2, the J gene TRBJ1-3; a possible D gene is TRBD1 (5 bases). The CDR3 has 17 residues. The germline V gene has CDR1 SGHTA and CDR2 FQGNSA. The V gene lost 2 bases and the J gene lost 0 bases, with 14 bases spanning the gap. CDR3 amino acids: CASSLKQAAYSGNTIYF. The DNA for the CDR3 is TGTGCCAGCAGCTTAAAACAGGCGGCTTACTCTGGAAACACCATATATTTT. Complete variable domain (other parts from reference TRBV7-2 and TRBJ1-3): GAGVSQSPSNKVTEKGKDVELRCDPISGHTALYWYRQSLGQGLEFLIYFQGNSAPDKSGLPSDRFSAERTGGSVSTLTIQRTQQEDSAVYLCASSLKQAAYSGNTIYFGEGSWLTVV.

This chain connects TRBV5-6 to TRBJ2-5; TRBD1 agrees at 8 bases. The germline gives CDR1 SGHDT, CDR2 YYEEEE. V gave up 4 bases and J gave up 5 bases; unmatched junction bases: 13. The CDR3 length is 16 residues. The CDR3 DNA sequence: TGTGCCAGCAGCACCGCCGGGACAGGAAGGGGGGAGACCCAGTACTTC. Translating gives CASSTAGTGRGETQYF.

This clone was observed a few times. The chain joins TRBV2 to TRBJ2-7; possible D gene TRBD1, 6 bases. CDR1 is SNHLY and CDR2 is FYNNEI in the germline V gene. The length of the CDR3 is 15 residues. V lost 6 bases, J lost 2 bases, and 17 bases lay in between. The CDR3 nucleotides read TGTGCCAGCAGAGAGGCGACAGGACTTACCTACGAGCAGTACTTC. This codes for CASREATGLTYEQYF. Full variable domain (rest looked up from reference TRBV2 and TRBJ2-7): EPEVTQTPSHQVTQMGQEVILRCVPISNHLYFYWYRQILGQKVEFLVSFYNNEISEKSEIFDDQFSVERPDGSNFTLKIRSTKLEDSAMYFCASREATGLTYEQYFGPGTRLTVT.

V and J are TRBV4-2 and TRBJ2-6; D not resolved. This CDR3 has 17 residues. V lost 0 bases and J lost 0, with 9 bases in between. Germline loops: CDR1 LGHNA, CDR2 YNFKEQ. The CDR3 region is CASSQDRSGSGANVLTF. The CDR3 DNA reads as TGTGCCAGCAGCCAAGATCGTTCTGGCTCTGGGGCCAACGTCCTGACTTTC.

The chain is built from TRBV7-6 and TRBJ1-1; D not certain. Germline CDR1 and CDR2: SGHVS and FNYEAQ. V lost 5 bases to trimming and J lost 0 bases, with 7 bases between them. The CDR3 has 13 residues. Written as DNA, the CDR3 is TGTGCCAGCAGCCAGGACCTGAACACTGAAGCTTTCTTT. Its translation: CASSQDLNTEAFF.

The rearrangement uses TRBV13 and TRBJ2-7; the match to TRBD2 covers 11 bases. V lost 6 bases to trimming and J lost 3 bases; unmatched junction nucleotides: 4. Per the germline V gene, CDR1 is PRHDT and CDR2 is FYEKMQ (reference sequence). This CDR3 comprises 14 residues. CDR3 nucleotides: TGTGCCAGCAGAGTTAGCGGGGGGGTCTACGAGCAGTACTTC. As protein: CASRVSGGVYEQYF.

The chain has TRBV9 and TRBJ2-3, with unresolved D. V gave up 3 bases and J gave up 2 bases, with 4 bases separating them. The germline CDR1 and CDR2 sequences are SGDLS and YYNGEE. The CDR3 runs 12 residues. This chain's CDR3 is CASSGNTDTQYF. CDR3 sequence (DNA): TGTGCCAGCAGCGGAAACACAGATACGCAGTATTTT. The full variable domain, rest sourced from reference TRBV9 and TRBJ2-3, is DSGVTQTPKHLITATGQRVTLRCSPRSGDLSVYWYQQSLDQGLQFLIQYYNGEERAKGNILERFSAQQFPDLHSELNLSSLELGDSALYFCASSGNTDTQYFGPGTRLTVL.

V is TRBV10-3 and J is TRBJ1-3; no definite D call. V was shortened by 10 bases and J by 4 bases, with 17 bases between the two germline ends. There are 14 residues in the CDR3. Germline CDR1 reads ENHRY; CDR2 reads SYGVKD. This CDR3 reads CATHQARGGNTIYF. DNA for the CDR3: TGTGCCACCCACCAGGCCCGAGGAGGAAACACCATATATTTT.

This chain links TRBV5-1 with TRBJ2-2; D perhaps matches TRBD2 (5 bases). Trimming shortened V by 0 bases and J by 0 bases, and 6 bases separated the two germline ends. CDR3 length: 15 residues. Germline-derived CDR1 and CDR2 are SGHRS and YFSETQ. CDR3 loop: CASSLVGANTGELFF. The CDR3 nucleotides read TGCGCCAGCAGCTTGGTGGGAGCGAACACCGGGGAGCTGTTTTTT. Based on the CDR3 plus reference TRBV5-1 and TRBJ2-2, the full variable domain is KAGVTQTPRYLIKTRGQQVTLSCSPISGHRSVSWYQQTPGQGLQFLFEYFSETQRNKGNFPGRFSGRQFSNSRSEMNVSTLELGDSALYLCASSLVGANTGELFFGEGSRLTVL.

This chain links TRBV7-2 with TRBJ2-1, with TRBD1 identical over 8 bases. V dropped 1 base and J dropped 4; count of bases not matched to a gene: 12. The CDR3 is made up of 18 amino acids. Germline V gene sequence: CDR1 SGHTA, CDR2 FQGNSA. The CDR3 spells CASSLEFRQGAWYNEQFF. The CDR3 DNA follows: TGTGCCAGCAGCTTAGAATTTCGGCAGGGGGCGTGGTACAATGAGCAGTTCTTC.

This chain links TRBV9 with TRBJ2-1, with D possibly TRBD2 on 6 matching bases. Germline assignment: CDR1 SGDLS and CDR2 YYNGEE. CDR3 length: 16 amino acids. V lost 0 bases to trimming and J lost 2 bases, with 12 bases between them. CDR3 bases: TGTGCCAGCAGCGTAGGGGGGGACGGGACCTACAATGAGCAGTTCTTC. Encoded protein: CASSVGGDGTYNEQFF.

A single count supports this clone. The V gene is TRBV6-5, the J gene TRBJ2-7; a weak D match, TRBD2 (5 bases). The CDR3 length is 15 residues. Trimming removed 0 bases at V and 7 bases at J, with 16 bases between. In germline, CDR1 is MNHEY, CDR2 SVGAGI. The CDR3 reads CASSYSGGSTSEQYF. CDR3 bases: TGTGCCAGCAGTTACTCGGGCGGGTCAACTAGTGAGCAGTACTTC.

The chain couples TRBV5-5 to TRBJ1-5; TRBD1 is a possible D gene (5 bases). Trimming stripped 4 bases from V and 9 bases from J, with 23 bases between. The germline gives CDR1 SGHKS, CDR2 YYEKEE (reference sequence). This CDR3 has 16 amino acids. CDR3 protein: CASSKGTGPRGGPQHF. As DNA, the CDR3 is TGTGCCAGCAGCAAAGGGACGGGACCGCGAGGTGGGCCCCAGCATTTT.

This chain joins TRBV14 and TRBJ2-1; D might be TRBD2 (5 bases). V was cut by 1 base and J by 6 bases, with 10 bases left in between. From germline, CDR1 is SGHDN and CDR2 FVKESK. This CDR3 region has 14 residues. CDR3 amino acids: CASSQAGLLNEQFF. The CDR3 region has the DNA TGTGCCAGCAGCCAAGCGGGGTTGCTCAATGAGCAGTTCTTC.

The chain uses TRBV7-9 and TRBJ1-5, with D perhaps matching TRBD1 (6 bases). The CDR3 runs to 14 residues. The V end was cut by 5 bases, the J end by 6 bases, with 14 bases between. Germline V gene data show CDR1 as SEHNR and CDR2 as FQNEAQ (reference sequence). The CDR3 DNA sequence: TGTGCCAGCAGCCCCGCGGGGGCAGGTCAGCCCCAGCATTTT. Protein: CASSPAGAGQPQHF.

V and J are TRBV14 and TRBJ2-1, with 7 bases lining up with TRBD2. CDR3 length: 14 residues. J gave up 7 bases and V 4 bases, and 7 bases lay outside the gene matches. Looked up from germline, CDR1 is SGHDN and CDR2 is FVKESK. Written as DNA, the CDR3 is TGTGCCAGCAGCCGAAAACTAGCGAGGAATGAGCAGTTCTTC. Residues: CASSRKLARNEQFF.